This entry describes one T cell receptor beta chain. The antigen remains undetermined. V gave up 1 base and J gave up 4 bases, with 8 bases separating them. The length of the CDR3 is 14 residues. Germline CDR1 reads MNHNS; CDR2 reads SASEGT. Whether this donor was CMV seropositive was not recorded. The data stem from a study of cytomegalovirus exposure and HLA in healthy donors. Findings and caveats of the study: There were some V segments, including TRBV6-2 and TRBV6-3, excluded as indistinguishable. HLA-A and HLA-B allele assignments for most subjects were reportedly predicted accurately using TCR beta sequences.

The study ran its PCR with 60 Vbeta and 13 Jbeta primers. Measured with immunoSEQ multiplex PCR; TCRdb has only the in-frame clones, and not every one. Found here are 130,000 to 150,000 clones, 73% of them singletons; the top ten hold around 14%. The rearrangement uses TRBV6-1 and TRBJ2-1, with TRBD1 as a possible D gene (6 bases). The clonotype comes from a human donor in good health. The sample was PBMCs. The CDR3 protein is CASSEVQGYNEQFF. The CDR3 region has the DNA TGTGCCAGCAGTGAAGTCCAGGGGTACAATGAGCAGTTCTTC.